The clone carrying this T cell receptor beta chain was detected only once. Produced via immunoSEQ multiplex PCR; TCRdb's table is partial and in-frame only. The sample lists about 590,000 clones; roughly 95% were seen once. The source of the sample is a study of shared clonotypes between healthy human individuals. Germline lookup yields CDR1 SGHDT and CDR2 YYEEEE. Trimming cost V 0 bases and J 7 bases; bases outside gene matches: 0. CDR3 length: 12 residues. The naive CD8 subset, CD45RO-negative cells positively selected for CCR7, excluded terminally differentiated effector memory CD45RA+ cells. The receptor's source is a woman aged 25-40 years in good health. The rearrangement links TRBV5-6 to TRBJ1-1; TRBD1 matches at 7 bases. Sequenced: naive CD8+ T cells sorted from blood. CDR3 sequence (DNA): TGTGCCAGCAGCTTGGGGACAGGTGAAGCTTTCTTT. The encoded protein is CASSLGTGEAFF.